The present T cell receptor beta chain was sequenced within a study of PD-L1 blockade in urothelial cancer. Trimming took 6 bases from V and 5 from J; bases not matched to a gene: 9. Per germline, CDR1 KGHSH and CDR2 LQKENI. The CDR3 totals 15 residues. The time point: pretreatment peripheral blood. Pretreatment and on-treatment blood mononuclear cell samples were taken, totaling between 1 and 8 time points per patient. TCRdb's table, derived via immunoSEQ multiplex PCR, lists solely in-frame clones and lacks some. This repertoire shows around 45,000 clones, around 83% found once; its top ten account for approximately 1.7%.

This TCR derives from a man aged 45-65 years with urothelial cancer. The sample was PBMCs, taken around atezolizumab (anti-PD-L1) treatment. This rearrangement joins TRBV18 to TRBJ1-5, with 8 positions matching TRBD1. The CDR3 loop reads CASSLGQGRDQPQHF. The CDR3 DNA follows: TGTGCCAGCTCTCTAGGACAGGGTAGGGATCAGCCCCAGCATTTT.